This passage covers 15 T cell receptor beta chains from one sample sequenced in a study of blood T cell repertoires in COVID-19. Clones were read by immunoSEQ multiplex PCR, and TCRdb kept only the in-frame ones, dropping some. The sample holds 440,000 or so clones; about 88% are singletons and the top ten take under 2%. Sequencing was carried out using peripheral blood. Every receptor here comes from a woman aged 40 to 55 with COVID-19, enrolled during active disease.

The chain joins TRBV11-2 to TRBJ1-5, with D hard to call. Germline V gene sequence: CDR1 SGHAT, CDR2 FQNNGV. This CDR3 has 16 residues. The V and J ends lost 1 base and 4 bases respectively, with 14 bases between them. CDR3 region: CASSLGSHAVNQPQHF. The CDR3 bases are TGTGCCAGCAGCTTAGGGTCCCACGCGGTAAATCAGCCCCAGCATTTT.

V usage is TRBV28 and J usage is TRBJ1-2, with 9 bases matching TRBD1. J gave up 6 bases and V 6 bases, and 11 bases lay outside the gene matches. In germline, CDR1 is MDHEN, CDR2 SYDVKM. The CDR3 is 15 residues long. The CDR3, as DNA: TGTGCCAGCAGCCTGGGGGGACAGGGAGGTGATGGCTACACCTTC. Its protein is CASSLGGQGGDGYTF.

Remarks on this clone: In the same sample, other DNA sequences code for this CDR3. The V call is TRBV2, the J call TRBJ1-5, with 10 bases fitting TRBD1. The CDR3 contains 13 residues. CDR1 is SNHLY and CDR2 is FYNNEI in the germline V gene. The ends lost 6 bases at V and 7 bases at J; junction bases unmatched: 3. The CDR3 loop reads CASSGTGDQPQHF. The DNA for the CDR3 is TGTGCCAGCAGCGGGACAGGGGACCAGCCCCAGCATTTT. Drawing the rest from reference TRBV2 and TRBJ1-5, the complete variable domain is EPEVTQTPSHQVTQMGQEVILRCVPISNHLYFYWYRQILGQKVEFLVSFYNNEISEKSEIFDDQFSVERPDGSNFTLKIRSTKLEDSAMYFCASSGTGDQPQHFGDGTRLSIL.

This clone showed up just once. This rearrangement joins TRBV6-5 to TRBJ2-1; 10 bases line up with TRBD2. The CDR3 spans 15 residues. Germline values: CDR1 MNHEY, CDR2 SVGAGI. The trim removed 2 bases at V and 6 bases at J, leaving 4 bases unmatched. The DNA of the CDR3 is TGTGCCAGCAGTTACCTACTAGCGGGGTCCAATGAGCAGTTCTTC. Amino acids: CASSYLLAGSNEQFF.

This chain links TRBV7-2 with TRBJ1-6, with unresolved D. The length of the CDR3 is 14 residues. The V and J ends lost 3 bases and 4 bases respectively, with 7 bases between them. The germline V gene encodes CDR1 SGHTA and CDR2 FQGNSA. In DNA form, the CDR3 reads TGTGCCAGCAGCTTCGGTTGGTATAATTCACCCCTCCACTTT. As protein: CASSFGWYNSPLHF.

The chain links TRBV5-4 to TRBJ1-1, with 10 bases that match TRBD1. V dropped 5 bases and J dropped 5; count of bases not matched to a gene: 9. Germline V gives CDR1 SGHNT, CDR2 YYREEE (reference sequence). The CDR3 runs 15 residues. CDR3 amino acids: CASRFSTGGETEAFF. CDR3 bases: TGTGCCAGCAGATTTTCGACAGGGGGCGAGACTGAAGCTTTCTTT.

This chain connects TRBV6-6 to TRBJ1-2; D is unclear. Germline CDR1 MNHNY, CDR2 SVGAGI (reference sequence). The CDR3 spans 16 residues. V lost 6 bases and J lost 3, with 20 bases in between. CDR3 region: CASSLPEKGGDYGYTF. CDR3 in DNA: TGTGCCAGCAGCTTACCGGAAAAGGGAGGAGACTATGGCTACACCTTC.

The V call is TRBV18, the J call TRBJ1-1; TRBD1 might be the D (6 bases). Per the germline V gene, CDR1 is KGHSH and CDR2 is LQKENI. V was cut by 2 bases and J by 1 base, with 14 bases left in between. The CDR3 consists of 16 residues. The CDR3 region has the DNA TGTGCCAGCTCACCAACGCGGGGGCTGCAGAACACTGAAGCTTTCTTT. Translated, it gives CASSPTRGLQNTEAFF.

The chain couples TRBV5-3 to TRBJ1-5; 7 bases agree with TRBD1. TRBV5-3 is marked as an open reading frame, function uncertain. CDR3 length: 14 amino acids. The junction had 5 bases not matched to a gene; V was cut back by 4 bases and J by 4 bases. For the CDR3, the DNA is TGTGCCAGAAGCGTACCGGGACAGAATCAGCCCCAGCATTTT. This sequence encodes CARSVPGQNQPQHF.

CDR3 nucleotide sequence: TGTGCCAGCAGCCTGTCCAGGGGGAACACTGAAGCTTTCTTT. It is translated as CASSLSRGNTEAFF. J is TRBJ1-1 and V is TRBV11-1; the D gene is possibly TRBD1 (6 bases). The germline V gene has CDR1 SGHAT and CDR2 FQDESV (reference sequence). Between the trimmed V and J ends, which lost 5 bases and 1 base, there was a span of 11 bases. The CDR3 is 14 amino acids.

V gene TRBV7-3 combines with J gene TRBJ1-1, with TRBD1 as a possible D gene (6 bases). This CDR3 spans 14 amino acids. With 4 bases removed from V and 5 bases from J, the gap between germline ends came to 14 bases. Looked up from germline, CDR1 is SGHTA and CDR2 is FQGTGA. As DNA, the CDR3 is TGTGCCAGCAGCTCAGGAAAGAGGGGGACTGAAGCTTTCTTT. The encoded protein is CASSSGKRGTEAFF.

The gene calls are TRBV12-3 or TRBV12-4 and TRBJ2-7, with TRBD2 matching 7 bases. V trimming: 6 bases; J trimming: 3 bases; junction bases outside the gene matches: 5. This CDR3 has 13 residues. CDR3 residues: CASRTGGGYEQYF. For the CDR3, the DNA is TGTGCCAGCAGGACGGGGGGAGGCTACGAGCAGTACTTC.

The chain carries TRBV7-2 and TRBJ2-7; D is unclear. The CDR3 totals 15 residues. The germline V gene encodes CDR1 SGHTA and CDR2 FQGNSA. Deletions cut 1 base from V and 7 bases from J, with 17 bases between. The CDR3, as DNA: TGTGCCAGCAGCTTAGTGGTCAGATCGTCGTGGGAGCAGTACTTC. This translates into CASSLVVRSSWEQYF.

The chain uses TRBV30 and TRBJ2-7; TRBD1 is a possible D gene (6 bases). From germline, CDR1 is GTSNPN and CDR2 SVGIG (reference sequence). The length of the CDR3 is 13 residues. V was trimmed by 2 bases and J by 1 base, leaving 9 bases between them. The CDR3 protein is CAWSKGVSYEQYF. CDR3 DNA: TGTGCCTGGAGTAAGGGGGTTTCCTACGAGCAGTACTTC.

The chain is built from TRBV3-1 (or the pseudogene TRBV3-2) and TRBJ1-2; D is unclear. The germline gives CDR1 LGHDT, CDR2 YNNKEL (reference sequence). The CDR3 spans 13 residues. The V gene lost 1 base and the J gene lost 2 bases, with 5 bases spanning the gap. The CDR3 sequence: CASSQAPNYGYTF. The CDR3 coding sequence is TGTGCCAGCAGCCAAGCCCCAAACTATGGCTACACCTTC.